The sequence of this T cell receptor beta chain was determined in a study of regulatory T cells in long-lasting Graves disease (dated by TCRdb to about 2021). Broadly, across the study: Antithyroid drugs had been taken for less than 3 months by newly diagnosed Graves' disease patients. Peripheral blood TCR sequencing and RNA sequencing compared persistent Graves' disease patients with newly diagnosed Graves' disease patients. TCR sequencing covered some 13 persistent and some 20 newly diagnosed Graves' disease patients, 33 samples in total. The study was conducted in China and was registered as a clinical trial. The study at large found these results: The authors acknowledged the small sample size as a limitation that may reduce accuracy. Preferential use of TRBV28, TRBJ1-2 and TRBJ2-5 was observed in persistent disease, whereas TRBV20-1 and TRBJ2-1 were favored in newly diagnosed disease. Sequencing and analysis were limited to the TCR beta chain. Because the primary lesion, thyroid tissue, could not be accessed, the study looked at peripheral blood alone. Persistent patients shared more public clonotypes among themselves (under 3,000) than newly diagnosed patients did (over 900). Compared with newly diagnosed patients, patients with persistent Graves' disease had lower TCR Shannon entropy and fewer highly expanded clones, which suggests clonal expansion.

In the paper's terms, the time point label means: newly diagnosed GD, antithyroid drugs for less than 3 months. RNA was extracted from PBMCs in TRIzol for both TCR sequencing and RNA sequencing. The diagnosis of Graves' disease was made according to American Thyroid Association guidelines. Patients were recruited from an endocrinology department in Xi'an, China. Each patient gave 8.5 to 9.5 milliliters of peripheral blood, collected in an EDTA anticoagulant tube. Ficoll Paque Plus density gradient separation was used to isolate PBMCs, and no additional T cell sorting was done. RNA quality was checked with an Agilent 2100 Bioanalyzer and agarose gel, and concentration with a NanoDrop 2000. At least ten counts were recorded for this clonotype. This clone's antigen is unknown. Base qualities are missing; no much larger clone stands one base away. Library creation used multiplex PCR. Sequencing relied on an Illumina HiSeq 4000. CDR3 regions were amplified by Arm-PCR with iRepertoire HTBI primers to construct TCR beta libraries. PCR products were gel purified before sequencing. In the original analysis: A total of fewer than 80 TRBV and approximately 13 TRBJ segments were identified across samples and were used for gene usage analysis of CDR3 amino acid clonotypes. COPE and FqMerger were used to merge filtered high-quality paired reads into contigs. Contigs were aligned with BLAST to IMGT TRBV, TRBD and TRBJ reference genes, and CDR3 was defined per IMGT. Highly expanded clones were defined as clonotypes with a frequency above 0.1%. Shannon entropy was used to measure repertoire diversity, and the Gini coefficient was used to measure V-J evenness. A clonotype found in more than one individual was treated as public. TCRdb handled the public reads itself, with Q25 trimming in fastp and clone calling in MiXCR, and kept productive beta chains. Rows matching on CDR3 protein sequence are summarized as one entry with the most common DNA and genes. The authors' filters were not applied to this entry. In this sample the table shows about 560,000 distinct CDR3 sequences, roughly 16% of which occur a single time. The top ten clones comprise 9.5% to 15% of the sample.

Taken from cysteine to phenylalanine, the CDR3 has 16 residues. The kept DNA is CDR3 alone, 48 bases in frame from the first base. Looking up the germline V gene yields CDR1 SGHRS and CDR2 YFSETQ. Clipping removes 3 bases from V and 4 bases from J, with 8 as the unmatched junction base count. This sample was also put to use in a study of T cells in Graves' hyperthyroidism and ophthalmopathy. As the second study states: Stable Graves' hyperthyroidism was defined as the absence of progression to ophthalmopathy over 18 months of follow-up. Hyperthyroidism patients were newly diagnosed, had a disease duration of under 2 months, and were aged 18 to 65 years. Any patient with an uncontrolled infection, another autoimmune disease, pregnancy or lactation was excluded. Diagnoses were based on clinical symptoms, serum thyroxine and TRAb, thyroid ultrasound and orbital computed tomography. The TCR CDR3 was subjected to a first round of RT-PCR using the HTBI primer set and the Qiagen OneStep RT-PCR kit. Most expanded thyroid clonotypes (frequency above 0.001) were also found in blood, which suggests that blood repertoires may mirror thyroid immune responses. In cross-validation, a model built on a 13 V-J signature told ophthalmopathy apart from stable hyperthyroidism with 85% to 90% sensitivity and approximately 81% specificity, and in testing the same model reached 80%/75%. In validation, the model predicted progression to ophthalmopathy with over 60% sensitivity and around 72% specificity, a median of about 6.7 months before onset. A discovery cohort of 95 to 100 patients, about 43 with Graves' ophthalmopathy and roughly 59 with stable Graves' hyperthyroidism, was used to find distinguishing TCR V-J signatures. Prospective prediction of ophthalmopathy was tested in an independent validation cohort consisting of fewer than 20 hyperthyroidism patients and approximately 16 patients who later progressed to ophthalmopathy. The 95 to 100 discovery patients were randomly divided into training and test sets at a 7:3 ratio. Thyroid tissue and blood T-cell repertoires from about six Graves' hyperthyroidism patients were also compared in the study. Following sampling, methimazole starting at 30 mg daily was given to hyperthyroidism patients, and high-dose intravenous methylprednisolone was given to ophthalmopathy patients. The libraries were constructed in a second round of multiplex PCR and then size-selected and purified. The libraries were sequenced on an Illumina HiSeq2000 using paired-end 100 bp reads. SOAPnuke was used to process the raw data, throwing out any read that contained adapters or uncalled bases, had a mean Phred below 15, or lacked an exact constant-primer or identifier match. COPE v1.2.5 was used to merge high-quality paired reads, and clonotypes were defined as unique nucleotide sequences. MiTCR v1.1 was used to align the clonotypes against IMGT TRBV, TRBD and TRBJ reference segments. Only V-J combinations with frequency above 0.0001, covering approximately 99% of repertoires, were analysed. A TCS score was defined as the ratio between F50 (clonal expansion) and ExV (chaos), using BLOSUM62-based TCRdist between CDR3 peptides within each V-J. Welch's t-statistics and random forest reduced 500 to 650 V-J features to roughly 13, which were used in a naive Bayes classifier (R e1071). Sample size was not statistically predetermined, and blinding of investigators to group allocation was not performed. The paper describes TCR Vbeta CDR3 sequencing of some 130 peripheral blood samples, made up of 43 ophthalmopathy patients, some 80 hyperthyroidism patients and about 17 progressor patients.

The sequence was collected from a man younger than 35 with Graves disease. Donor details come from another sample of the same person, matched by shared clones. This sequence uses TRBV5-1 and TRBJ2-1; 9 nucleotides in the junction match TRBD1. This sample comprised peripheral blood mononuclear cells (PBMCs), obtained at new diagnosis, from a patient treated with antithyroid drugs. DNA sequence: TGCGCCAGCAGCTCTGACAGGGGGAGTTTGTACAATGAGCAGTTCTTC. Its product reads: CASSSDRGSLYNEQFF.